Below are 17 T cell receptor beta chains sequenced from a single sample in a study of glioma-infiltrating T cells after dendritic cell vaccination. The protocol was immunoSEQ multiplex PCR, while the TCRdb copy is restricted to in-frame clones and leaves out a portion. Of around 73,000 clones listed, almost 85% are singletons. The sample consisted of blood, taken before dendritic cell vaccination. The receptor set was obtained from a human donor with glioblastoma.

J is TRBJ2-3 and V is TRBV15; the match to TRBD2 covers 7 bases. The CDR3 sequence is 15 residues long. The V and J ends lost 3 bases and 0 bases, in that order; junction bases with no gene match: 3. Germline values: CDR1 LNHNV, CDR2 YYDKDF (reference sequence). CDR3 residues: CATSRIAGSTDTQYF. The CDR3 nucleotides read TGTGCCACCAGCAGGATAGCGGGTAGCACAGATACGCAGTATTTT.

This chain uses TRBV5-8 with TRBJ2-7; 9 bases are a match to TRBD2. The CDR3 extends over 14 amino acids. Trimming at V came to 5 bases and at J to 6 bases, leaving 9 bases not matched to a gene. Germline loops: CDR1 SGHTS, CDR2 YDEGEE. This CDR3 is CASSSVSGRGEQYV. The CDR3 coding sequence is TGTGCCAGCAGTTCTGTTAGCGGGAGAGGCGAGCAGTACGTC.

This sequence joins TRBV11-3 and TRBJ2-1, with a tentative D call TRBD1 (6 bases). Trimming removed 1 base at V and 9 bases at J, with 16 bases between. The CDR3 totals 15 residues. CDR1 SGHNT and CDR2 YENEEA come from the germline V gene. The CDR3 sequence: CASSLGPGESSEQFF. As DNA, the CDR3 is TGTGCCAGCAGCTTAGGGCCAGGGGAGTCAAGTGAGCAGTTCTTC.

J is TRBJ2-7 and V is TRBV7-6; D is perhaps TRBD2 (6 bases). The CDR3 sequence is 14 residues long. Germline V gene lookup returns CDR1 SGHVS and CDR2 FNYEAQ. Deletions cut 5 bases from V and 4 bases from J, with 15 bases between. The CDR3 DNA follows: TGTGCCAGCAGCCCGCGGAGGGATACGTACGAGCAGTACGTC. As protein: CASSPRRDTYEQYV.

This clone was observed a few times. This chain links TRBV19 with TRBJ1-5; the D gene is possibly TRBD1 (6 bases). V was cut by 3 bases and J by 3 bases, with 9 bases left in between. This CDR3 comprises 14 residues. The germline V gene has CDR1 LNHDA and CDR2 SQIVND (reference sequence). CDR3 in amino acids: CASSISGDNQPQHF. In nucleotides, the CDR3 is TGTGCCAGTAGTATTTCAGGGGACAATCAGCCCCAGCATTTT.

This sequence joins TRBV5-1 and TRBJ2-4, with 8 bases lining up with TRBD1. In germline, CDR1 is SGHRS, CDR2 YFSETQ. The CDR3 sequence is 18 residues long. V lost 0 bases, J lost 2 bases, and 10 bases stayed unmatched. The CDR3, as DNA: TGCGCCAGCAGCTTGGGGACAGGGAGAGATTCTACCAAAAACATTCAGTACTTC. Protein product: CASSLGTGRDSTKNIQYF.

This clone has more than one count but fewer than ten. The V and J genes are TRBV2 and TRBJ2-7; 9 nucleotides agree with TRBD1. The CDR3 runs 12 residues. CDR1 and CDR2 (germline): SNHLY, FYNNEI. The trim removed 7 bases at V and 7 bases at J, leaving 5 bases unmatched. The CDR3: CASKTTGGEQYV. The DNA of the CDR3 is TGTGCCAGCAAGACGACAGGGGGAGAGCAGTACGTC.

This chain joins TRBV19 and TRBJ2-2; tentatively, D is TRBD2 (6 bases). Trimming shortened V by 5 bases and J by 6 bases, and 19 bases separated the two germline ends. Germline CDR1 and CDR2: LNHDA and SQIVND (reference sequence). The CDR3 loop spans 16 amino acids. DNA for the CDR3: TGTGCCAGTAGTGGGGGACTTTCGGTGGGGCCCGGGGAGCTGTTTTTT. Its protein is CASSGGLSVGPGELFF.

The chain uses TRBV5-1 and TRBJ2-2, with 12 bases fitting TRBD2. The CDR3 has 16 residues. Trimming removed 4 bases from V and 6 bases from J; junction bases left unmatched: 7. CDR1 and CDR2 from the germline V gene are SGHRS and YFSETQ. CDR3 in amino acids: CASSVSSGGASGELFF. The CDR3 nucleotides are TGCGCCAGCAGCGTGTCTAGCGGGGGGGCCTCCGGGGAGCTGTTTTTT.

This clone has a count of ten or more. The V call is TRBV19, the J call TRBJ2-1; 8 bases fit TRBD2. Germline-derived CDR1 and CDR2 are LNHDA and SQIVND (reference sequence). The junction had 10 bases not matched to a gene; V was cut back by 5 bases and J by 7 bases. The CDR3 runs 15 residues. DNA for the CDR3: TGTGCCAGTAGTGCCCCGGGACTAGTGGGGAATGAGCAGTTCTTC. As protein: CASSAPGLVGNEQFF. The variable domain in full, completed from reference TRBV19 and TRBJ2-1, reads DGGITQSPKYLFRKEGQNVTLSCEQNLNHDAMYWYRQDPGQGLRLIYYSQIVNDFQKGDIAEGYSVSREKKESFPLTVTSAQKNPTAFYLCASSAPGLVGNEQFFGPGTRLTVL.

There are a few counts of this clone. The V call is TRBV19, the J call TRBJ1-2; 9 positions agree with TRBD1. In germline, CDR1 is LNHDA, CDR2 SQIVND (reference sequence). The ends lost 6 bases at V and 6 bases at J; junction bases unmatched: 5. CDR3 length equals 13 residues. The CDR3 DNA is TGTGCCAGTAGCAACAGGGGGCGCGATGGCTACACCTTC. Its translation: CASSNRGRDGYTF.

The CDR3 sequence: CASSFYGREWDTQYF. The CDR3 nucleotides read TGTGCCAGCAGTTTTTACGGGAGGGAGTGGGATACGCAGTATTTT. This chain connects TRBV27 to TRBJ2-3; 8 positions match TRBD2. Germline trimming cut 3 bases from V and 6 bases from J; bases unmatched to any gene: 8. This CDR3 has 15 residues. Germline CDR1 MNHEY, CDR2 SMNVEV (reference sequence).

The J gene is TRBJ1-2, the V gene TRBV6-6; perhaps TRBD1 as D (6 bases). V lost 4 bases and J 3 bases, leaving 18 bases between the germline ends. Per the germline V gene, CDR1 is MNHNY and CDR2 is SVGAGI (reference sequence). The CDR3 spans 16 residues. CDR3 protein: CASSSLGGGIYYGYTF. The CDR3 DNA reads as TGTGCCAGCAGTTCCTTAGGGGGGGGAATTTACTATGGCTACACCTTC.

The chain combines TRBV18 with TRBJ1-1; no clear D. V shed 9 bases and J shed 1 base, with 9 bases lying between them. Looked up from germline, CDR1 is KGHSH and CDR2 is LQKENI. There are 12 residues in the CDR3. DNA of the CDR3: TGTGCCAGTTCCGACTGGAACACTGAAGCTTTCTTT. Protein: CASSDWNTEAFF.

The chain links TRBV19 to TRBJ1-1, with D perhaps matching TRBD1 (5 bases). Germline-derived CDR1 and CDR2 are LNHDA and SQIVND (reference sequence). CDR3 length: 15 amino acids. Trimming pared 8 bases from V and 11 bases from J, leaving 27 bases between. CDR3 sequence (DNA): TGTGCCAGTTTGAGGTCTAACCGGGCCCAGGGCGGCGCTTTCTTT. This gives the protein CASLRSNRAQGGAFF.

The chain joins TRBV6-1 to TRBJ1-4; D is unresolved. CDR3 length: 14 amino acids. Germline-derived CDR1 and CDR2 are MNHNS and SASEGT. Trimming removed 6 bases at V and 0 bases at J, with 8 bases between. CDR3 loop: CASRQRATNEKLFF. The DNA of the CDR3 is TGTGCCAGCAGGCAAAGAGCAACTAATGAAAAACTGTTTTTT.

The rearrangement uses TRBV10-3 and TRBJ1-1; possible D gene TRBD1, 6 bases. The germline CDR1 and CDR2 sequences are ENHRY and SYGVKD. Trimming removed 3 bases at V and 8 bases at J, with 22 bases between. The CDR3 spans 16 residues. The CDR3 spells CAISEPDSTTSREAFF. CDR3 sequence (DNA): TGTGCCATCAGTGAACCGGACAGTACCACCTCACGGGAAGCTTTCTTT.